This section outlines one T cell receptor (beta chain) sequence together with its context. Trimming pared 3 bases from V and 2 bases from J, leaving 15 bases between. CDR3 length: 16 amino acids. The germline V gene has CDR1 LGHDT and CDR2 YNNKEL (reference sequence). Individuals drawn from about two dozen US areas were roughly 18 to 89 years old. Researchers sorted participants into cohorts using their self-reported clinical history. Two consecutive negative NP/OP PCR tests, clearance, or resolved symptoms defined Cohort 3 recovery. TCRdb's table, derived via immunoSEQ multiplex PCR, lists solely in-frame clones and lacks some. The sample has 490,000 or so clones; approximately 87% are singletons. This record belongs to a study of blood T cell repertoires in COVID-19. Study summary: Sites in the United States, Italy and Spain provided acute and convalescent COVID-19 samples.

The genes are TRBV3-1 (or the pseudogene TRBV3-2) and TRBJ2-3; D might be TRBD2 (6 bases). What was sequenced was PBMCs or T cells enriched from blood (not recorded which). This TCR was sampled from a woman in her thirties or forties who had recovered from COVID-19. In DNA form, the CDR3 reads TGTGCCAGCAGCCAGGACTATCCAGGGACCACAGATACGCAGTATTTT. Protein sequence: CASSQDYPGTTDTQYF.